These 22 T cell receptor beta chains were sequenced from one sample in a study of OX40 agonist ivuxolimab in advanced cancers. The table came from immunoSEQ multiplex PCR; TCRdb's copy has only in-frame clones and leaves some out. The sample has about 52,000 clones, roughly 93% seen once. The starting material was CD4+ or CD8+ T cells sorted from blood, obtained in a trial of the OX40 agonist ivuxolimab. The receptors stem from an adult with an advanced solid tumor such as melanoma, head and neck, liver or kidney cancer.

This rearrangement joins TRBV6-6 to TRBJ1-2, with D maybe TRBD1 (6 bases). This CDR3 has 13 residues. V was clipped by 8 bases and J by 2 bases, with 12 bases between them. Germline lookup yields CDR1 MNHNY and CDR2 SVGAGI (reference sequence). Here the CDR3 reads CASGDNKNYGYTF. The CDR3 DNA is TGTGCCAGCGGGGACAACAAAAACTATGGCTACACCTTC.

This clone was recorded only once. The genes are TRBV9 and TRBJ2-2; 7 bases agree with TRBD2. The V gene end was trimmed by 0 bases and the J gene end by 4 bases; junction bases not matched to a gene: 3. Germline V gives CDR1 SGDLS, CDR2 YYNGEE. The CDR3 covers 15 residues. The CDR3 nucleotides read TGTGCCAGCAGCGTAGTTGGCGGGAGCACCGGGGAGCTGTTTTTT. Its translation: CASSVVGGSTGELFF.

This clone showed up just a few times. The sample has other DNA sequences that encode this CDR3 too. The CDR3 spells CASSLIGRETQYF. The CDR3 nucleotides are TGTGCCAGCAGCTTAATTGGTCGGGAGACCCAGTACTTC. The rearrangement links TRBV27 to TRBJ2-5; unclear D gene. Trimming removed 6 bases at V and 5 bases at J, with 13 bases between. The CDR3 loop spans 13 amino acids. Germline CDR1 and CDR2: MNHEY and SMNVEV (reference sequence).

This chain uses TRBV9 with TRBJ2-2; either TRBD1 or TRBD2 may fit D (5 bases each). Germline V gene sequence: CDR1 SGDLS, CDR2 YYNGEE. V was pared by 2 bases and J by 3 bases, with 11 bases between. The CDR3 has 15 amino acids. The CDR3 loop is CASSVQRGYTGELFF. The CDR3 DNA sequence: TGTGCCAGCAGCGTCCAGAGGGGATACACCGGGGAGCTGTTTTTT.

The V and J genes are TRBV9 and TRBJ1-2; D is perhaps TRBD1 (6 bases). The V end was cut by 5 bases, the J end by 12 bases, with 14 bases between. The CDR3 consists of 11 residues. The germline CDR1 and CDR2 sequences are SGDLS and YYNGEE. CDR3 bases: TGTGCCAGCAGTGAAGGGGGGTCCCACACCTTC. It codes for CASSEGGSHTF.

This chain connects TRBV4-3 to TRBJ1-4, with 11 positions matching TRBD1. Germline CDR1 LGHNA, CDR2 YSLEER. The CDR3 consists of 15 residues. Unmatched junction bases numbered 5, after V lost 3 bases and J lost 8 bases. CDR3 DNA: TGCGCCAGCAGCCAGGGGACAGGGGGATTGGAAAAACTGTTTTTT. Residues: CASSQGTGGLEKLFF.

The chain has TRBV11-2 and TRBJ1-1; D remains unclear. Germline-derived CDR1 and CDR2 are SGHAT and FQNNGV. The CDR3 covers 11 residues. V lost 1 base and J lost 11, with 8 bases in between. The CDR3 is CASSLGMGAFF. CDR3 DNA: TGTGCCAGCAGCTTAGGGATGGGGGCTTTCTTT.

The chain couples TRBV25-1 to TRBJ2-5; no clear D. Per the germline V gene, CDR1 is MGHDK and CDR2 is SYGVNS. V dropped 1 base and J dropped 4 bases, with 4 bases sitting between them. There are 12 residues in the CDR3. This CDR3 is CASSEWRETQYF. The CDR3 region has the DNA TGTGCCAGCAGTGAATGGCGAGAGACCCAGTACTTC.

The chain employs TRBV27 and TRBJ2-3; 8 nucleotides match TRBD1. CDR3 size: 19 residues. Trimming cost V 6 bases and J 2 bases; bases outside gene matches: 19. CDR1 and CDR2 from the germline V gene are MNHEY and SMNVEV (reference sequence). CDR3: CASSNNDRGPIPITDTQYF. DNA for the CDR3: TGTGCCAGCAGCAACAACGACAGGGGACCGATTCCTATCACAGATACGCAGTATTTT.

This chain links TRBV13 with TRBJ2-1; 11 bases match TRBD2. Trimming cost V 6 bases and J 3 bases; bases outside gene matches: 4. Germline V gene lookup returns CDR1 PRHDT and CDR2 FYEKMQ (reference sequence). This CDR3 region has 15 residues. In DNA, the CDR3 is TGTGCCAGCAGGGCAGGACTAGCGGGCTACAATGAGCAGTTCTTC. It specifies CASRAGLAGYNEQFF.

This sequence joins TRBV19 and TRBJ2-1, with D perhaps TRBD1 (6 bases). CDR1 and CDR2 (germline): LNHDA, SQIVND (reference sequence). The CDR3 consists of 13 residues. V was cut by 5 bases and J by 3 bases, with 8 bases left in between. CDR3 loop: CASSPGHYNEQFF. CDR3 DNA sequence: TGTGCCAGTAGTCCGGGACACTACAATGAGCAGTTCTTC.

The chain recombines TRBV5-4 with TRBJ2-1; D might be TRBD2 (6 bases). This CDR3 is 12 amino acids long. Germline loops: CDR1 SGHNT, CDR2 YYREEE (reference sequence). Trimming pared 0 bases from V and 12 bases from J, leaving 10 bases between. The CDR3 nucleotides are TGTGCCAGCAGCTTGGACGGGGGATGGCAGTTCTTC. It is translated as CASSLDGGWQFF.

This clone has only one observation. The chain carries TRBV28 and TRBJ2-5, with 7 bases matching TRBD1. V was clipped by 4 bases and J by 4 bases; unmatched bases: 9. The CDR3 is 15 amino acids. CDR1 and CDR2 from the germline V gene are MDHEN and SYDVKM. CDR3 sequence: CASSYVENRGETQYF. The CDR3 nucleotides read TGTGCCAGCAGTTACGTCGAGAACAGGGGAGAGACCCAGTACTTC.

As concerns this clone: The sample carries other DNA sequences with the same CDR3. This chain joins TRBV27 and TRBJ2-1; the D gene is possibly TRBD1 (6 bases). Deletions cut 5 bases from V and 0 bases from J, with 11 bases between. This CDR3 spans 15 amino acids. Germline V gene data show CDR1 as MNHEY and CDR2 as SMNVEV (reference sequence). CDR3 coding DNA: TGTGCCAGCAGTCCAGGGGTGAGCTCCTACAATGAGCAGTTCTTC. Amino acid sequence: CASSPGVSSYNEQFF.

The chain is built from TRBV5-6 and TRBJ2-4; 9 positions agree with TRBD2. The CDR3 runs 16 residues. The ends lost 4 bases at V and 1 base at J; junction bases unmatched: 6. The germline V gene has CDR1 SGHDT and CDR2 YYEEEE. CDR3 coding DNA: TGTGCCAGCAGCCGTACTAGCGGGTGGGCCAAAAACATTCAGTACTTC. Its protein product is CASSRTSGWAKNIQYF.

The chain joins TRBV7-8 to TRBJ2-1; 9 bases agree with TRBD2. V lost 0 bases and J lost 4; bases outside the gene matches: 4. Per germline, CDR1 SGHVS and CDR2 FQNEAQ. CDR3 length: 16 amino acids. The CDR3 protein is CASSLARLAGYNEQFF. The CDR3 DNA follows: TGTGCCAGCAGCTTAGCGCGGCTAGCGGGATACAATGAGCAGTTCTTC.

The V and J genes are TRBV28 and TRBJ2-7; 11 nucleotides line up with TRBD2. The CDR3 runs to 15 residues. V shed 5 bases, J shed 7 bases, and the junction held 10 bases outside the gene matches. CDR1 and CDR2 from the germline V gene are MDHEN and SYDVKM. The CDR3 loop reads CASSLIAGGPLEQYF. The CDR3 nucleotides are TGTGCCAGCAGTCTAATAGCGGGAGGGCCTCTAGAGCAGTACTTC.

This chain links TRBV4-3 with TRBJ1-2, with TRBD1 as a possible D gene (5 bases). The V end was cut by 3 bases, the J end by 3 bases, with 26 bases between. Looked up from germline, CDR1 is LGHNA and CDR2 is YSLEER. The CDR3 has 19 amino acids. The CDR3 loop is CASSQGIGVQVLGDYGYTF. DNA of the CDR3: TGCGCCAGCAGCCAGGGGATAGGGGTACAGGTCCTGGGAGACTATGGCTACACCTTC.

The V call is TRBV28, the J call TRBJ2-7, with D possibly being TRBD2 (6 bases). CDR1 and CDR2 from the germline V gene are MDHEN and SYDVKM. The CDR3 runs to 13 residues. V lost 3 bases, J lost 5 bases, and 11 bases lay in between. CDR3 DNA sequence: TGTGCCAGCAGTTTTTTTCCGGGAGACGAGCAGTACTTC. This gives the protein CASSFFPGDEQYF.

V usage is TRBV13 and J usage is TRBJ2-5, with D perhaps being TRBD1 or TRBD2 (5 bases each). Looked up from germline, CDR1 is PRHDT and CDR2 is FYEKMQ (reference sequence). The CDR3 consists of 13 residues. The V and J ends lost 2 bases and 5 bases respectively, with 9 bases between them. The CDR3 reads CASSLYGAETQYF. The CDR3, as DNA: TGTGCCAGCAGCTTATACGGGGCGGAGACCCAGTACTTC.

This rearrangement joins TRBV5-5 to TRBJ2-1, with TRBD1 matching 7 bases. CDR1 SGHKS and CDR2 YYEKEE come from the germline V gene (reference sequence). The J segment lost 7 bases and the V segment lost 2 bases, leaving 12 bases of the junction unmatched. This CDR3 is built from 16 residues. CDR3 protein: CASSLPTGKGWNEQFF. The CDR3 region has the DNA TGTGCCAGCAGCTTACCGACAGGGAAGGGATGGAATGAGCAGTTCTTC.

CDR3 region: CASTQGLANYGYTF. The DNA for the CDR3 is TGTGCCAGCACCCAGGGATTAGCTAACTATGGCTACACCTTC. J is TRBJ1-2 and V is TRBV9; D perhaps matches TRBD1 (5 bases). The CDR3 totals 14 residues. V lost 6 bases and J lost 0, with 12 bases in between. Looked up from germline, CDR1 is SGDLS and CDR2 is YYNGEE. Variable domain in full (rest from reference TRBV9 and TRBJ1-2): DSGVTQTPKHLITATGQRVTLRCSPRSGDLSVYWYQQSLDQGLQFLIQYYNGEERAKGNILERFSAQQFPDLHSELNLSSLELGDSALYFCASTQGLANYGYTFGSGTRLTVV.